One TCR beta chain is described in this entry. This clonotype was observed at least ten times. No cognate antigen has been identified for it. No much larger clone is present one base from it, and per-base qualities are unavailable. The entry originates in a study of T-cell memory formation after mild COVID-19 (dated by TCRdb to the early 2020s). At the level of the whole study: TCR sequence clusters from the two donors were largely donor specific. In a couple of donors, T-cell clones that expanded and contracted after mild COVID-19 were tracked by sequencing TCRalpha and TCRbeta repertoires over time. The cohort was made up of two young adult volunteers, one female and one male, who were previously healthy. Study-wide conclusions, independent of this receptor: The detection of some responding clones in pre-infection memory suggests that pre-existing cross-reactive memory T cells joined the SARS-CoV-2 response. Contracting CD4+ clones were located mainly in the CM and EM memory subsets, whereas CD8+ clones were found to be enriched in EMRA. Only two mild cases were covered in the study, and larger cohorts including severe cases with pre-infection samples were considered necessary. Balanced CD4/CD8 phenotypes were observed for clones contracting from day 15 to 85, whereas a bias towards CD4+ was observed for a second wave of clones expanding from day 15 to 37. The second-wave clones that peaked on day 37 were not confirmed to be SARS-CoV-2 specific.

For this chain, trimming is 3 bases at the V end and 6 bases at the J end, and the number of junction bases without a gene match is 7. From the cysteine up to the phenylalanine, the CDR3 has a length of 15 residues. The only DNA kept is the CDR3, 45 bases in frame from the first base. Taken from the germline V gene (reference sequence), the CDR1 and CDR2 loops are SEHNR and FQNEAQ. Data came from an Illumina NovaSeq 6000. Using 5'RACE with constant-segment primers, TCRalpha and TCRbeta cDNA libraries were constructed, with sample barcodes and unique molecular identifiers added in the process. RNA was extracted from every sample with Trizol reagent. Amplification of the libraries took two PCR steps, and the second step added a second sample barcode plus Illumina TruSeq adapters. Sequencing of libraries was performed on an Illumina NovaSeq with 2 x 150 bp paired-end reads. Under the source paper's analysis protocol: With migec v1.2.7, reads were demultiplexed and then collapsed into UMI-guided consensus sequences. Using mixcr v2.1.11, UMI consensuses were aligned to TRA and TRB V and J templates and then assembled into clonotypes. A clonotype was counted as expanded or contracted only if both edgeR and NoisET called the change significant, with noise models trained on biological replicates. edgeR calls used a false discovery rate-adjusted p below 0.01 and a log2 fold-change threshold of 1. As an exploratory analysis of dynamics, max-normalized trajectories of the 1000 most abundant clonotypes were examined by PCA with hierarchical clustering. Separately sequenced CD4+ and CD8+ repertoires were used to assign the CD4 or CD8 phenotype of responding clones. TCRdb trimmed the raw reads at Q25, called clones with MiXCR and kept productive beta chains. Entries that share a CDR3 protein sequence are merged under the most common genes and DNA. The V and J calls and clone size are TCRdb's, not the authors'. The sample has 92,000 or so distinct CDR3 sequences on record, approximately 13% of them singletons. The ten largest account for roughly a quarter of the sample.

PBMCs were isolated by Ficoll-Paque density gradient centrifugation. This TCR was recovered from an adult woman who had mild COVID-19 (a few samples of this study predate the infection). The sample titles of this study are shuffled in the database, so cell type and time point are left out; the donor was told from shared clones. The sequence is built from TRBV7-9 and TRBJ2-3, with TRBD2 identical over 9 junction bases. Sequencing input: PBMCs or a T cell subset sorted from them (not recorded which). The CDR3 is CASSFPTSGFDTQYF. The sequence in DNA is TGTGCCAGCAGCTTCCCGACTAGCGGATTCGATACGCAGTATTTT.